The 2 T cell receptor beta chains listed next were all sequenced from one sample in a study of cytomegalovirus exposure and HLA in healthy donors. PCR involved 60 Vbeta and 13 Jbeta primers. Generated by immunoSEQ multiplex PCR, the TCRdb table keeps only in-frame clones and is missing some. The sample lists approximately 140,000 clones; over 65% were seen once. The sample consisted of PBMCs. These receptors all stem from a man aged 35-49 years in good health and CMV-seropositive.

The rearrangement uses TRBV18 and TRBJ2-5; D ambiguous. This CDR3 has 13 residues. Germline values: CDR1 KGHSH, CDR2 LQKENI. Deletions cut 0 bases from V and 11 bases from J, with 13 bases between. The CDR3 region is CASSPPSSEEQYF. CDR3 nucleotide sequence: TGTGCCAGCTCACCACCGTCGAGTGAAGAGCAGTACTTC. Complete variable domain (other parts from reference TRBV18 and TRBJ2-5): NAGVMQNPRHLVRRRGQEARLRCSPMKGHSHVYWYRQLPEEGLKFMVYLQKENIIDESGMPKERFSAEFPKEGPSILRIQQVVRGDSAAYFCASSPPSSEEQYFGPGTRLLVL.

This clone has more than one count but fewer than ten. This chain uses TRBV7-9 with TRBJ2-1, with 9 bases lining up with TRBD1. Germline CDR1 reads SEHNR; CDR2 reads FQNEAQ (reference sequence). The ends lost 4 bases at V and 6 bases at J; junction bases unmatched: 4. This CDR3 comprises 14 residues. Here the CDR3 DNA reads TGTGCCAGCAGCTGGACAGGGGCCCCCAATGAGCAGTTCTTC. It encodes CASSWTGAPNEQFF.